The 4 T cell receptor beta chains below were found in one sample sequenced in a study of blood T cell repertoires in COVID-19. The protocol was immunoSEQ multiplex PCR, while the TCRdb copy is restricted to in-frame clones and leaves out a portion. The repertoire holds 350,000 to 450,000 clones, with 80% to 90% as singletons. The material sequenced was peripheral blood. These receptors came from a woman aged 60-75 years with COVID-19, enrolled during active disease.

In DNA, the CDR3 is TGTGCCAGCAGCTTAGCGCGGGGGCCGAGCTCCTACAATGAGCAGTTCTTC. This codes for CASSLARGPSSYNEQFF. V usage is TRBV7-8 and J usage is TRBJ2-1; the D gene is possibly TRBD2 (7 bases). The CDR3 has 17 amino acids. From germline, CDR1 is SGHVS and CDR2 FQNEAQ. V was pared by 0 bases and J by 0 bases, with 12 bases between.

This clone was counted a few times. The chain links TRBV15 to TRBJ1-5, with a possible D match to TRBD1 (5 bases). Germline V gene sequence: CDR1 LNHNV, CDR2 YYDKDF (reference sequence). Trimming pared 3 bases from V and 0 bases from J, leaving 12 bases between. The CDR3 loop spans 16 amino acids. This chain's CDR3 is CATSRGGLYSNQPQHF. For the CDR3, the DNA is TGTGCCACCAGCAGGGGGGGACTCTATAGCAATCAGCCCCAGCATTTT.

The rearrangement joins TRBV7-2 to TRBJ1-1; the match to TRBD1 covers 8 bases. The CDR3 contains 15 residues. V lost 3 bases, J lost 0 bases, and 3 bases stayed unmatched. Germline V gene lookup returns CDR1 SGHTA and CDR2 FQGNSA. The CDR3 DNA reads as TGTGCCAGCAGCTTCAGGGGGCGGCTGAACACTGAAGCTTTCTTT. Translating gives CASSFRGRLNTEAFF.

The rearrangement uses TRBV5-5 and TRBJ2-7, with TRBD1 identical over 7 bases. The V gene end was trimmed by 5 bases and the J gene end by 3 bases; junction bases not matched to a gene: 5. The germline V gene encodes CDR1 SGHKS and CDR2 YYEKEE (reference sequence). This CDR3 is 13 amino acids long. Written as DNA, the CDR3 is TGTGCCAGCAGTCCCGGGACAGTCTACGAGCAGTACTTC. It specifies CASSPGTVYEQYF. Drawing the rest from reference TRBV5-5 and TRBJ2-7, the complete variable domain is DAGVTQSPTHLIKTRGQQVTLRCSPISGHKSVSWYQQVLGQGPQFIFQYYEKEERGRGNFPDRFSARQFPNYSSELNVNALLLGDSALYLCASSPGTVYEQYFGPGTRLTVT.